The subject of this entry is one T cell receptor (beta chain). Only a few counts were recorded for this clonotype. Its antigen is currently not known. Base qualities are not provided; no much larger clone lies one nucleotide away. The CDR3 measures 16 amino acids from cysteine to phenylalanine. Only the CDR3 DNA stays, 48 bases, in frame from base 1. V is clipped by 5 bases and J by 5 bases, and the sequence between their germline boundaries is 21 bases long. The entry originates in a study of CD8+CD57+ T cells in acquired aplastic anemia (dated by TCRdb to the late 2010s). Study-level background: On average, sorted CD4+ and CD8+ cells yielded 3 to 4 ug of extracted DNA, with a range of roughly 0.17 to 27.4 ug. CD8+CD57+ expansion was defined as frequency above the mean frequency observed in healthy subjects.

Patients chosen for sequencing had shown expansion of CD8+CD57+ cells by flow cytometry. Every patient had a diagnosis of severe acquired aplastic anemia based on International Study of Aplastic Anemia and Agranulocytosis and Camitta criteria. Patients had received no therapy at the time of blood sampling. TCR repertoires of sorted CD4+ and CD8+ blood T cells from severe aplastic anemia patients and healthy subjects were deep-sequenced in the study. In the USA, patient enrollment took place under clinicaltrials.gov protocols 00001620, 01623167, 00001397, 00071045, 00081523 and 00961064. Ficoll-Paque density gradient centrifugation was used to isolate peripheral blood mononuclear cells. Before DNA was extracted, CD4+ and CD8+ T cells were sorted using either FACS or magnetic beads. Profiling of TCR beta VDJ combinations and CDR3 sequences used genomic DNA as the template. TCR repertoire sequencing was run on an Illumina HiSeq 2000. The study's processing was this. Repertoires were assessed using TRBV/TRBJ rearrangement plots, CDR3 size and DJ length profiles, and Simpson's diversity index. The most abundant DNA sequence in the deep sequencing data was taken as the immunodominant clone. CDR3 amino acid sequences were screened for sharing across subjects and compared with published repertoires and the VDJdb database. Using fastp at Q25 and MiXCR, TCRdb reprocessed the public reads and kept productive beta chains. One record per CDR3 amino acid sequence lists the most common genes and DNA. TCRdb, not the original authors, processed these V and J calls. This sample gives about 470,000 distinct CDR3 sequences in total; less than 35% of them show up just once. The ten top clones hold 0.7% to 1% of the sample.

What the research found in general, with its limitations: Patients and healthy controls showed no significant difference in CD8+ Simpson's diversity (P=0.060). Roughly 30 CD8+ CDR3 sequences were shared between patients and controls but appeared highly expressed in patients and within their immunodominant clones.

This receptor was obtained from a human donor with aplastic anemia. The sequencing input was sorted CD4+, CD8+, or CD8+CD57+ T cells (not recorded which) from PBMCs. In this chain, TRBV12-3 or TRBV12-4 is recombined with TRBJ2-5; a weak D assignment points to TRBD2 (6 bases agree). At the DNA level, the sequence is TGTGCCAGCAGTCGGGAGACGACTAGTTCCGACGAGACCCAGTACTTC. Its protein product is CASSRETTSSDETQYF.